This TCR beta chain was documented in a study of immune heterogeneity within non-small cell lung tumors. Background on the study: A handful of squamous cell carcinomas, under 12 non-squamous carcinomas and 1 not otherwise specified made up the tumors. Overall study findings and caveats: Individual patients showed largely nonoverlapping sets of high-frequency T-cell receptor beta clonotypes.

This clonotype was detected many times. Antigen specificity is unknown. At about 600 ng per sample, bulk tumor genomic DNA provided the template. Several biopsies per primary tumor were taken during surgery, spaced as far apart as possible. Each patient presented with untreated, newly diagnosed non-small cell lung cancer and received curative surgery. CDR1 and CDR2 (germline): LNHDA, SQIVND (reference sequence). After removal of 6 bases from V and 5 bases from J, the junction contained 2 bases not matched to a gene. The CDR3 extends over 12 amino acids. TCR beta CDR3 amplification used multiplex PCR with 32 V and 13 J primers. One entry per CDR3 protein, called by TCRdb with MiXCR from the multiplex PCR reads. The repertoire holds approximately 19,000 distinct CDR3 sequences, with roughly 30% as singletons.

Sequenced input: lung tumor tissue. The TCR originated in a man aged 35-49 years with non-small cell lung cancer. The rearrangement joins TRBV19 to TRBJ1-1; 8 bases line up with TRBD1. The CDR3 reads CASSRTGTEAFF. DNA for the CDR3: TGTGCCAGTAGCAGGACAGGGACTGAAGCTTTCTTT.